These 5 T cell receptor beta chains were all obtained from the same sample, sequenced in a study of metastatic and nonmetastatic thyroid tumors. Patients had received no treatment of any kind before thyroid surgery. MiXCR was used by TCRdb to re-call the PCR reads. Of around 13,000 clones in the sample, about 12% are singletons; the top ten hold around a third. Sequencing input: blood. Receptors originate from a female donor with papillary thyroid cancer or a benign thyroid nodule (not recorded which). Some clones in this sample may be carry-over from other donors' samples.

The chain joins TRBV9 to TRBJ2-1, with TRBD1 as a possible D gene (6 bases). Germline assignment: CDR1 SGDLS and CDR2 YYNGEE. V was clipped by 4 bases and J by 4 bases, with 15 bases between them. The CDR3 runs 15 residues. CDR3 sequence: CASSPGQKTYNEQFF. Here the CDR3 DNA reads TGTGCCAGCAGCCCGGGACAAAAAACGTACAATGAGCAGTTCTTC.

The chain uses TRBV10-3 and TRBJ1-4, with a weak D call TRBD1 (5 bases). The length of the CDR3 is 14 residues. In germline, CDR1 is ENHRY, CDR2 SYGVKD. V dropped 4 bases and J dropped 3 bases, with 9 bases sitting between them. CDR3 protein: CAISVTVSNEKLFF. The CDR3 DNA sequence: TGTGCCATCAGTGTGACAGTTTCTAATGAAAAACTGTTTTTT.

This clone was seen ten or more times. Other DNA sequences in this sample translate to the same CDR3. The rearrangement joins TRBV11-2 to TRBJ2-2; 14 nucleotides match TRBD2. The V and J ends lost 5 bases and 6 bases, in that order; junction bases with no gene match: 5. The CDR3 has 16 amino acids. Germline CDR1 reads SGHAT; CDR2 reads FQNNGV. For the CDR3, the DNA is TGTGCCAGCAGCACGCGACTAGCGGGAGGGCCCGGGGAGCTGTTTTTT. Translating gives CASSTRLAGGPGELFF.

By sample share, this clone is medium-sized. At the DNA level, this CDR3 is encoded by other sequences in the same sample as well. This sequence joins TRBV6-4 and TRBJ1-1; D is undetermined. This CDR3 is built from 13 residues. The germline V gene encodes CDR1 MRHNA and CDR2 SNTAGT. Trimming removed 3 bases at V and 1 base at J, with 6 bases between. The CDR3 DNA follows: TGTGCCAGCAGTGAGATTCCGAACACTGAAGCTTTCTTT. It is translated as CASSEIPNTEAFF.

This clone is labeled as medium-sized. This chain connects TRBV6-1 to TRBJ1-6; D gene ambiguous. Germline V gene sequence: CDR1 MNHNS, CDR2 SASEGT. The CDR3 is 14 residues long. V lost 8 bases and J 7 bases, leaving 15 bases between the germline ends. For the CDR3, the DNA is TGTGCCAGCCGACGGGTTTCTGAGAATTCACCCCTCCACTTT. Encoded protein: CASRRVSENSPLHF.